Listed below are T cell receptor beta chains from one sample, sequenced in a study of blood T cell repertoires in COVID-19. Method: immunoSEQ multiplex PCR; TCRdb's copy keeps in-frame clones and lacks some. The sample consists of 200,000 to 300,000 clones, around nine tenths of them appearing once. Sequenced: peripheral blood. Every receptor here comes from a man younger than 40 with COVID-19, enrolled during active disease. The conserved cysteine and the conserved F or W are not part of the CDR3 here. D genes are given only for firm matches. Not every row has a clone size; where given, it reads once, few, many or a size class.

.	12	TRBJ2-1	.	TRBV9	ASSVAGRVNEQF
TRBD1	13	TRBJ1-1	.	TRBV7-9	ASSLEYRGETEAF
TRBD1	13	TRBJ2-4	.	TRBV5-5	ASSLYPGQGNIQY
TRBD1	14	TRBJ2-3	.	TRBV13	ASSYHGQAYTDTQY
.	14	TRBJ1-1	.	TRBV6-5	ASSYSGATGPTEAF
.	13	TRBJ2-7	.	TRBV5-1	ASSLGASTNYEQY
TRBD1	11	TRBJ1-1	.	TRBV7-3	ASSSDRGTEAF
TRBD1	12	TRBJ1-1	.	TRBV30	AWSQGDGSTEAF
.	15	TRBJ1-1	.	TRBV4-2	ASSQGPGTQKSNEAF
.	12	TRBJ1-3	.	TRBV29-1	SVVVQGYRNTIY
.	13	TRBJ2-7	.	TRBV11-2	ASSFGSSVTYEQY
.	12	TRBJ1-4	.	TRBV2	ASSGGGSNEKLF
.	13	TRBJ1-5	once	TRBV19	ASSRGVRGNQPQH
.	15	TRBJ1-1	.	TRBV5-1	ASSPSRGVSENTEAF
TRBD1	12	TRBJ1-5	few	TRBV5-1	ASSPGTGDQPQH
TRBD1	13	TRBJ2-7	.	TRBV4-1	ASSQADRVGYEQY
.	13	TRBJ1-3	.	TRBV25-1	ASSEPTVSGNTIY
TRBD1	14	TRBJ1-2	.	TRBV5-1	ASSLSWPGGGHGYT
.	13	TRBJ2-6	.	TRBV9	ASSPRMSGANVLT
.	12	TRBJ1-5	few	TRBV18	ASAGEGGNQPQH